This T cell receptor (beta chain) was found in a study of CD8 T cells in ankylosing spondylitis. The study, taken as a whole, reports: Within ankylosing spondylitis blood, a TCR beta motif made up of seven to nine highly homologous variants appeared to be characteristic. Earlier reports found some motif variants in synovial fluid and blood in reactive arthritis. Significant enrichment of disease-linked clones was reported in matched ankylosing spondylitis synovial fluid.

Preparation of TCR beta libraries was done by quantitative 5'-RACE with molecular barcodes. MiXCR, applied by TCRdb to the 5' RACE reads, yields one record per CDR3 protein. The top ten hold 3.5% of the sample, which has hundreds of thousands of distinct CDR3 sequences, less than 25% seen once. This clonotype came up a few times. Antigen specificity is unknown. This sequence originates from a female donor with ankylosing spondylitis or in good health (not recorded which). Sequencing was carried out using blood, either unsorted or a sorted T cell fraction (not recorded which).

The CDR3 is CASSGLGARTDTQYF. Here the CDR3 DNA reads TGCGCCAGCAGTGGTCTGGGGGCTCGCACAGATACGCAGTATTTT. This chain uses TRBV10-1 with TRBJ2-3, with D possibly TRBD1 on 6 matching bases. Trimming removed 4 bases from V and 1 base from J, with 12 bases in between. In germline, CDR1 is WNHNN, CDR2 SYGVQD (reference sequence). CDR3 length: 15 residues.